Listed below are T cell receptor beta chains from one sample, sequenced in a study of vaccination effects on CD4 cells after COVID-19. These receptors' targets are unknown. Using immunoSEQ multiplex PCR, the repertoire was profiled, and TCRdb retains in-frame clones only, with some absent. The profile covers roughly 25,000 clones, with less than 75% appearing a single time and 7.8% taken by the ten largest. Sequencing was performed on CD4+ T cells from PBMCs cultured with SARS-CoV-2 spike peptides, taken after COVID-19 vaccination. The receptors were gathered from a human donor who received a COVID-19 vaccine. CDR3s include the opening cysteine and the closing phenylalanine or tryptophan. D genes are given only for firm matches. Clone size is given for some rows only: seen once, a few or many times, or a class if the clone is expanded.

d_call | j_call | v_call | clone_size | cdr3_nt | cdr3_aa
TRBD1 | TRBJ1-6 | TRBV7-8 | NA | TGTGCCAGCAGCGCCGACAGGGGAGTTTCACCCCTCCACTTT | CASSADRGVSPLHF
NA | TRBJ2-2 | TRBV6-5 | NA | TGTGCCAGCAGTTACGATGGAGGGAACACCGGGGAGCTGTTTTTT | CASSYDGGNTGELFF
NA | TRBJ2-7 | TRBV12-5 | NA | TGTGCTAGTGGTTTGGTTAATCAGGGTGTTTACGAGCAGTACTTC | CASGLVNQGVYEQYF
TRBD1 | TRBJ1-4 | TRBV5-1 | once | TGCGCCAGCAGCACTACAGGGGAAACTAATGAAAAACTGTTTTTT | CASSTTGETNEKLFF
TRBD1 | TRBJ1-2 | TRBV4-1 | NA | TGCGCCAGCAGCCAACCAGGACAGGGTCACTATGGCTACACCTTC | CASSQPGQGHYGYTF
TRBD1 | TRBJ2-7 | TRBV2 | NA | TGTGTGCTCAGCAGGACAGGGGGCGAGCAGTACTTC | CVLSRTGGEQYF
NA | TRBJ2-7 | TRBV6-2/TRBV6-3 | once | TGTGCCAGCAGTTACCGACAGGAAGTCTACGAGCAGTACTTC | CASSYRQEVYEQYF
TRBD1 | TRBJ1-5 | TRBV18 | once | TGTGCCAGCTCACCAACAGGGGCCAGCAATCAGCCCCAGCATTTT | CASSPTGASNQPQHF
NA | TRBJ1-4 | TRBV30 | NA | TGTGCCTGGAGTGTACGTGGGGGGGCTAATGAAAAACTGTTTTTT | CAWSVRGGANEKLFF
NA | TRBJ1-4 | TRBV27 | NA | TGTGCCAGCAGTTTATACGGATTTGGGGCTAATGAAAAACTGTTTTTT | CASSLYGFGANEKLFF
NA | TRBJ2-6 | TRBV3-1/TRBV3-2 | NA | TGTGCCAGCAGGCGGGACAGTTCTTTCTCTGGGGCCAACGTCCTGACTTTC | CASRRDSSFSGANVLTF
NA | TRBJ2-1 | TRBV18 | once | TGTGCCAGCTCACCTTACGACACGTCCTACAATGAGCAGTTCTTC | CASSPYDTSYNEQFF
NA | TRBJ2-2 | TRBV27 | NA | TGTGCCAGCAGTTTATCCAGGAGGAGAGGGGGGAACACCGGGGAGCTGTTTTTT | CASSLSRRRGGNTGELFF
TRBD1 | TRBJ2-7 | TRBV3-1/TRBV3-2 | NA | TGTGCCAGCAGCCACACCGGGACAGGGACGTACGAGCAGTACTTC | CASSHTGTGTYEQYF
NA | TRBJ1-6 | TRBV5-4 | NA | TGTGCCAGCAGCTCCGCGAGTTCACCCCTCCACTTT | CASSSASSPLHF
NA | TRBJ1-6 | TRBV5-6 | NA | TGTGCCAGCAGCTTGTACGCGGGTTTCTCACCCCTCCACTTT | CASSLYAGFSPLHF
NA | TRBJ2-5 | TRBV4-1 | NA | TGCGCCAGCAAGGACAGAGGAAACCAAGAGACCCAGTACTTC | CASKDRGNQETQYF
NA | TRBJ2-3 | TRBV6-5 | NA | TGTGCCAGCAGCGCGCATAGCACAGATACGCAGTATTTT | CASSAHSTDTQYF
TRBD1 | TRBJ1-4 | TRBV19 | few | TGTGCCAGTAGGGAAGGGACAGGAGAAAAACTGTTTTTT | CASREGTGEKLFF
NA | TRBJ1-5 | TRBV19 | NA | TGTGCCAGTAGTTCCCCCCCTAGCGGCAATCAGCCCCAGCATTTT | CASSSPPSGNQPQHF
TRBD1 | TRBJ1-1 | TRBV19 | NA | TGTGCCAGTAGTGACGTACAGGGGGTGAACACTGAAGCTTTCTTT | CASSDVQGVNTEAFF
TRBD2 | TRBJ2-1 | TRBV7-4 | NA | TGTGCCAGCAGCTTAAGGCTTAGGGACTACCGCTACAATGAGCAGTTCTTC | CASSLRLRDYRYNEQFF
NA | TRBJ2-1 | TRBV6-5 | NA | TGTGCCAGCAGTTACTCGAGAGACAATGAGCAGTTCTTC | CASSYSRDNEQFF
TRBD1 | TRBJ2-7 | TRBV4-1 | NA | TGCGCCAGCAGCCAAGGCATCAGGGACAGCTCCTACGAGCAGTACTTC | CASSQGIRDSSYEQYF
NA | TRBJ1-1 | TRBV7-9 | NA | TGTGCCAGCAGCGCCACGGGGGGAGCTTTCTTT | CASSATGGAFF
NA | TRBJ2-2 | TRBV5-1 | NA | TGCGCCAGCAGCTTGGTGGGGGCGCGGTCAGGCGGGGAGCTGTTTTTT | CASSLVGARSGGELFF
NA | TRBJ1-3 | TRBV19 | medium-sized | TGTGCCACCGAACCGAAGGGCTACTCTGGAAACACCATATATTTT | CATEPKGYSGNTIYF
NA | TRBJ1-1 | TRBV10-3 | few | TGTGCCATCAGTGACCCCGAGGGGCTTCGGGGGGTGAACACTGAAGCTTTCTTT | CAISDPEGLRGVNTEAFF
NA | TRBJ1-1 | TRBV19 | NA | TGTGCCAGTAGTATCTACCCAGGGGTGCAGGCTTTCTTT | CASSIYPGVQAFF
NA | TRBJ1-1 | TRBV6-5 | NA | TGTGCCAGCAGCAACCAGATGAACACTGAAGCTTTCTTT | CASSNQMNTEAFF
NA | TRBJ1-1 | TRBV5-1 | NA | TGCGCCAGCAGCCCCCGAGGCGAACGTACTGAAGCTTTCTTT | CASSPRGERTEAFF
TRBD1 | TRBJ1-3 | TRBV2 | few | TGTGCCAGCAGTGAAGACAGGGGGCAAGTGGACACCATATATTTT | CASSEDRGQVDTIYF
TRBD1 | TRBJ1-2 | TRBV2 | NA | TGTGCCAGCCTACAGGGGGCGGGTGGCTACACCTTC | CASLQGAGGYTF
TRBD1 | TRBJ1-2 | TRBV4-1 | NA | TGCGCCAGCAGCCAAGGGACAGGACTGGGTAACTATGGCTACACCTTC | CASSQGTGLGNYGYTF
NA | TRBJ2-1 | TRBV27 | once | TGTGCCAGCAGTTTATGGGGGGACACGAGCATCGATGAGCAGTTCTTC | CASSLWGDTSIDEQFF
TRBD2 | TRBJ2-1 | TRBV5-4 | NA | TGTGCCAGCAGCTTGTGGAGCGGGAGGGGTGGTGAGCAGTTCTTC | CASSLWSGRGGEQFF
NA | TRBJ2-3 | TRBV6-1 | once | TGTGCCAGCAGCGAAGGGAGCCTCCCGGGCACAGATACGCAGTATTTT | CASSEGSLPGTDTQYF
NA | TRBJ1-1 | TRBV6-6 | NA | TGTGCCAGCAGTTACTCGGGGGATAGGGGCACTGAAGCTTTCTTT | CASSYSGDRGTEAFF
NA | TRBJ2-5 | TRBV6-4 | NA | TGTGCCACCGCTACAGGGCCCCAAGAGACCCAGTACTTC | CATATGPQETQYF
NA | TRBJ1-5 | TRBV29-1 | NA | TGCAGCGTTGAATTGGGGCAGGGTAATCAGCCCCAGCATTTT | CSVELGQGNQPQHF
TRBD2 | TRBJ2-1 | TRBV6-1 | NA | TGTGCCAGCAGTGAAGCTAGCGGGGGTTACAATGAGCAGTTCTTC | CASSEASGGYNEQFF
TRBD2 | TRBJ2-6 | TRBV5-1 | NA | TGCGCCAGCAGCTTACCGGGACTAGAGGGTACTGGGGCCAACGTCCTGACTTTC | CASSLPGLEGTGANVLTF
TRBD1 | TRBJ1-5 | TRBV7-8 | NA | TGTGCCAGCAGCTTAGGCGGGACAGGGGGCGGTCAGCCCCAGCATTTT | CASSLGGTGGGQPQHF
NA | TRBJ1-6 | TRBV2 | NA | TGTGCCAGCAATTTGGGGGAGGGTAATTCACCCCTCCACTTT | CASNLGEGNSPLHF
TRBD1 | TRBJ2-1 | TRBV6-1 | NA | TGTGCCAGCAGTGAAGGGACAGGGGGCTACAATGAGCAGTTCTTC | CASSEGTGGYNEQFF
NA | TRBJ1-5 | TRBV4-1 | few | TGCGCCAGCAGCCAAGCCTTGGTCCAGGGGCACAATAGCAATCAGCCCCAGCATTTT | CASSQALVQGHNSNQPQHF
NA | TRBJ1-3 | TRBV6-1 | NA | TGTGCCAGCAGTGAAGAAAGACCCCGCCTCGGCGCCTCTGGAAACACCATATATTTT | CASSEERPRLGASGNTIYF
NA | TRBJ1-2 | TRBV14 | once | TGTGCCAGCGGTGGACGTGCCCTCTATGGCTACACCTTC | CASGGRALYGYTF
TRBD1 | TRBJ1-4 | TRBV27 | NA | TGTGCCAGCAGTTTTGGGACAGAAAATGAAAAACTGTTTTTT | CASSFGTENEKLFF
NA | TRBJ2-1 | TRBV12-3/TRBV12-4 | NA | TGTGCCAGCAGTTTGACTAGGGCCAATGAGCAGTTCTTC | CASSLTRANEQFF
TRBD1 | TRBJ2-3 | TRBV7-8 | NA | TGTGCCAGCAGCCCCCAGGGGGCAGATACGCAGTATTTT | CASSPQGADTQYF
TRBD1 | TRBJ2-3 | TRBV7-2 | NA | TGTGCCAGCTCCGGACAGGTCACAGATACGCAGTATTTT | CASSGQVTDTQYF
TRBD1 | TRBJ1-2 | TRBV27 | NA | TGTGCCAGCGGGGACAGGGTGGGGGGTGGCTACACCTTC | CASGDRVGGGYTF
NA | TRBJ2-7 | TRBV10-3 | NA | TGTGCCGTAGATAGGGAGCAGGGGTCCTACGAGCAGTACTTC | CAVDREQGSYEQYF
NA | TRBJ1-4 | TRBV5-4 | once | TGTGCCAGCAGCTTGGACGGGCCGGGGGGAAATGAAAAACTGTTTTTT | CASSLDGPGGNEKLFF
TRBD1 | TRBJ2-7 | TRBV19 | NA | TGTGCCAGTACACCAGGGACAGGGGCGTCTGAGCAGTACTTC | CASTPGTGASEQYF
NA | TRBJ1-1 | TRBV29-1 | NA | TGCAGCGTTGTAGGTCCCGGGGTTGGGACTGAAGCTTTCTTT | CSVVGPGVGTEAFF